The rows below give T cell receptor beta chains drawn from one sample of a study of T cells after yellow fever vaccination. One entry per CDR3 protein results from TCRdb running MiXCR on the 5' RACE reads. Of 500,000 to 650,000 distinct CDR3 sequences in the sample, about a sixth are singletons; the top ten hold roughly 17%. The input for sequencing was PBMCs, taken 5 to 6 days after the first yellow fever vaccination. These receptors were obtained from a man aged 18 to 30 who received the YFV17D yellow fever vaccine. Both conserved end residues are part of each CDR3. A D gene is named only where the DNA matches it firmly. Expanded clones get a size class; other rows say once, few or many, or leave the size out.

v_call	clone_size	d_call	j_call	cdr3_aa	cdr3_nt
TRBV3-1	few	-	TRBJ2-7	CASSQDIGDSYEQYF	TGTGCCAGCAGCCAAGATATAGGTGACTCCTACGAGCAGTACTTC
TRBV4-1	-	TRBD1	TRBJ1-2	CASSLGQADPNYGYTF	TGCGCCAGCAGCCTCGGACAGGCAGACCCTAACTATGGCTACACCTTC
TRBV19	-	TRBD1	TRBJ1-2	CASLDRGDGYTF	TGTGCCAGTTTGGACAGGGGTGATGGCTACACCTTC
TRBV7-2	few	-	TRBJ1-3	CASSLGYGGNTIYF	TGTGCCAGCAGCTTAGGATACGGGGGGAACACCATATATTTT
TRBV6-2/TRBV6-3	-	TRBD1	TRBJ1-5	CASSPWTGTRNQPQHF	TGTGCCAGCAGTCCATGGACAGGGACGCGCAATCAGCCCCAGCATTTT
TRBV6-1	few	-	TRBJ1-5	CASSEVTTQQPQHF	TGTGCCAGCAGTGAAGTCACCACTCAGCAGCCCCAGCATTTT
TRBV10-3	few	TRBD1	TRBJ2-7	CAIRPDRGYDEQYF	TGTGCCATCAGACCTGACAGGGGTTACGACGAGCAGTACTTC
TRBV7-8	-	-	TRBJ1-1	CASSLGRQGSTEAFF	TGTGCCAGCAGCTTAGGTCGGCAGGGAAGCACTGAAGCTTTCTTT
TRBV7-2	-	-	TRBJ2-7	CASSFIQTRAGYEQYF	TGTGCCAGCAGCTTCATTCAGACACGCGCGGGCTACGAGCAGTACTTC
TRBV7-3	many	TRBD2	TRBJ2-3	CASSPRTSGGADTQYF	TGTGCCAGCAGTCCCCGGACTAGCGGGGGGGCCGATACGCAGTATTTT
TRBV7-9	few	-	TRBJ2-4	CASSLHLAKNIQYF	TGTGCCAGCAGCCTACACCTAGCCAAAAACATTCAGTACTTC
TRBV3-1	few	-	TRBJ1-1	CASSQEASNTEAFF	TGTGCCAGCAGCCAAGAAGCCTCGAACACTGAAGCTTTCTTT
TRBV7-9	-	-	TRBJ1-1	CASSLQQSNTEAFF	TGTGCCAGCAGCTTACAACAGTCGAACACTGAAGCTTTCTTT
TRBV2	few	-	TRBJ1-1	CASMRTEAFF	TGTGCCAGCATGCGGACTGAAGCTTTCTTT
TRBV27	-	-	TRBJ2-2	CASTSWGAPDTGELFF	TGTGCCAGCACCTCCTGGGGGGCGCCGGACACCGGGGAGCTGTTTTTT
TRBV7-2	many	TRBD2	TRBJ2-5	CASSPGGVSGETQYF	TGTGCCAGCAGCCCGGGGGGAGTATCGGGAGAGACCCAGTACTTC
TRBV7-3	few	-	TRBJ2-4	CASIRNKNIQYF	TGTGCCAGCATCCGAAATAAGAACATTCAGTACTTC
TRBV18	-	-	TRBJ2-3	CASSPYERGSGTDTQYF	TGTGCCAGCTCTCCATACGAAAGGGGATCGGGCACAGATACGCAGTATTTT
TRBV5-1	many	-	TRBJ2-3	CASSFTGPSRTDTQYF	TGCGCCAGCAGCTTTACCGGCCCCTCCCGCACAGATACGCAGTATTTT
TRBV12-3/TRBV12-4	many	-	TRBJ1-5	CASSLNFDSNQPQHF	TGTGCCAGCAGTTTAAATTTCGACAGCAATCAGCCCCAGCATTTT
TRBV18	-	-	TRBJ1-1	CASSPGQMMNTEAFF	TGTGCCAGCTCACCGGGACAAATGATGAACACTGAAGCTTTCTTT
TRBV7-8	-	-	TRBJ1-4	CASSLAFGVEKLFF	TGTGCCAGCAGCTTGGCATTCGGGGTTGAAAAACTGTTTTTT
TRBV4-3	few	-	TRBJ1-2	CASSQTRTNWGYTF	TGCGCCAGCAGCCAAACTCGGACAAACTGGGGCTACACCTTC
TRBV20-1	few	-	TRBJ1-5	CSANGQNNQPQHF	TGCAGTGCGAACGGACAGAACAATCAGCCCCAGCATTTT
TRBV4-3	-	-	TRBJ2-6	CASSPHGGFGANVLTF	TGCGCCAGCAGCCCCCATGGGGGTTTTGGGGCCAACGTCCTGACTTTC
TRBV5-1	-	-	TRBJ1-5	CASSLFPRALVSQPQHF	TGCGCCAGCAGCTTGTTCCCCCGGGCCCTAGTATCGCAGCCCCAGCATTTT
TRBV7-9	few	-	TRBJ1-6	CASSLGRALNSPLHF	TGTGCCAGCAGCTTAGGCCGAGCCCTCAATTCACCCCTCCACTTT
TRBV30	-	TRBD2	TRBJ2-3	CAWSVGGSSTDTQYF	TGTGCCTGGAGTGTAGGCGGGAGCAGCACAGATACGCAGTATTTT